The 32 T cell receptor beta chains in this list originate from one sample, sequenced in a study of blood T cell repertoires in COVID-19. The repertoire was sequenced with immunoSEQ multiplex PCR; TCRdb's copy has only in-frame clones and lacks some. Of approximately 210,000 clones in the sample, around four fifths were seen once. Sequenced sample: peripheral blood. The receptors shown here come from a man aged 55 to 69 with COVID-19, enrolled during active disease.

The chain links TRBV5-1 to TRBJ1-2; D perhaps matches TRBD1 (5 bases). Germline loops: CDR1 SGHRS, CDR2 YFSETQ. There are 15 residues in the CDR3. With 6 bases removed from V and 0 bases from J, the gap between germline ends came to 15 bases. The CDR3: CASKAGAYANYGYTF. CDR3 DNA: TGCGCCAGCAAAGCTGGGGCGTATGCTAACTATGGCTACACCTTC.

This chain links TRBV11-2 with TRBJ1-2; the D gene is possibly TRBD1 (6 bases). V was shortened by 5 bases and J by 8 bases, with 15 bases between the two germline ends. The CDR3 spans 13 residues. In germline, CDR1 is SGHAT, CDR2 FQNNGV. Here the CDR3 DNA reads TGTGCCAGCAGCCCTCGACAGGCCGGCGGCTACACCTTC. Amino acids: CASSPRQAGGYTF.

The chain employs TRBV29-1 and TRBJ1-2; D uncertain. The germline V gene encodes CDR1 SQVTM and CDR2 ANQGSEA. The CDR3 is made up of 15 amino acids. Between the trimmed V and J ends, which lost 5 bases and 2 bases, there was a span of 18 bases. In DNA, the CDR3 is TGCAGCGTTCCCCCGGCGGGAGGAATGAACTATGGCTACACCTTC. Amino acids: CSVPPAGGMNYGYTF.

This clone occurred a few times. The chain uses TRBV28 and TRBJ1-2; D uncertain. Germline CDR1 MDHEN, CDR2 SYDVKM. Trimming cost V 7 bases and J 0 bases, with 12 bases left between them. The CDR3 contains 14 residues. The CDR3 reads CASTLPRANYGYTF. CDR3 bases: TGTGCCAGCACTCTCCCCCGAGCTAACTATGGCTACACCTTC.

This clone has only a few counts. This chain connects TRBV28 to TRBJ2-4; 7 nucleotides agree with TRBD2. Germline V gene sequence: CDR1 MDHEN, CDR2 SYDVKM. This CDR3 is 17 amino acids long. V trimming: 5 bases; J trimming: 1 base; junction bases outside the gene matches: 11. The CDR3 bases are TGTGCCAGCAGTCCCCTCTTGGGAGGGACGGCCAAAAACATTCAGTACTTC. Translated, it gives CASSPLLGGTAKNIQYF. The whole variable domain, remainder taken from reference TRBV28 and TRBJ2-4, is DVKVTQSSRYLVKRTGEKVFLECVQDMDHENMFWYRQDPGLGLRLIYFSYDVKMKEKGDIPEGYSVSREKKERFSLILESASTNQTSMYLCASSPLLGGTAKNIQYFGAGTRLSVL.

V usage is TRBV10-3 and J usage is TRBJ1-2, with 7 bases that match TRBD1. Trimming at V came to 5 bases and at J to 3 bases, leaving 0 bases not matched to a gene. Germline V gene sequence: CDR1 ENHRY, CDR2 SYGVKD. The CDR3 is made up of 12 amino acids. The CDR3 protein is CAISQGDYGYTF. The CDR3 DNA sequence: TGTGCCATCAGTCAGGGGGACTATGGCTACACCTTC.

The chain employs TRBV7-9 and TRBJ1-2, with a possible D match to TRBD1 (6 bases). Trimming removed 4 bases from V and 1 base from J, with 19 bases in between. This CDR3 spans 17 amino acids. CDR1 and CDR2 (germline): SEHNR, FQNEAQ (reference sequence). This CDR3 is CASSSSGTMKINYGYTF. The CDR3 DNA reads as TGTGCCAGCAGCTCCTCCGGGACAATGAAGATTAACTATGGCTACACCTTC.

This chain links TRBV7-9 with TRBJ1-1, with D unclear. V gave up 1 base and J gave up 6 bases, with 9 bases separating them. Germline V gives CDR1 SEHNR, CDR2 FQNEAQ (reference sequence). This CDR3 has 13 amino acids. The chain's CDR3 is CASSLEYGPEAFF. CDR3 sequence (DNA): TGTGCCAGCAGCTTAGAATATGGCCCTGAAGCTTTCTTT. Full variable domain (missing parts from reference TRBV7-9 and TRBJ1-1): DTGVSQNPRHKITKRGQNVTFRCDPISEHNRLYWYRQTLGQGPEFLTYFQNEAQLEKSRLLSDRFSAERPKGSFSTLEIQRTEQGDSAMYLCASSLEYGPEAFFGQGTRLTVV.

The chain links TRBV27 to TRBJ1-1; 7 positions agree with TRBD1. The CDR3 has 13 amino acids. The germline CDR1 and CDR2 sequences are MNHEY and SMNVEV (reference sequence). J lost 5 bases, V lost 4 bases, and 4 bases had no gene match. The CDR3 DNA is TGTGCCAGCAGTTCGACAGGGTGGACTGAAGCTTTCTTT. Translated, it gives CASSSTGWTEAFF.

This clone appeared a few times. V and J are TRBV28 and TRBJ2-3; the match to TRBD1 covers 9 bases. V dropped 4 bases and J dropped 1; count of bases not matched to a gene: 12. The V gene's germline CDR1 is MDHEN and CDR2 SYDVKM. CDR3 length equals 18 residues. In DNA, the CDR3 is TGTGCCAGCAGTTCCTCCGGGTTGGGGGACAGGGGCACAGATACGCAGTATTTT. Protein: CASSSSGLGDRGTDTQYF.

J is TRBJ1-1 and V is TRBV3-1 (or the pseudogene TRBV3-2); possibly TRBD1 for D (5 bases). Germline values: CDR1 LGHDT, CDR2 YNNKEL (reference sequence). The CDR3 loop spans 13 amino acids. V was cut by 2 bases and J by 5 bases, with 9 bases left in between. CDR3 nucleotide sequence: TGTGCCAGCAGCCAACGTCAGGGAACTGAAGCTTTCTTT. Its translation is CASSQRQGTEAFF.

The chain combines TRBV7-2 with TRBJ2-1; D not resolved. The CDR3 is 16 amino acids. Germline CDR1 and CDR2: SGHTA and FQGNSA. V was trimmed by 1 base and J by 3 bases, leaving 13 bases between them. The CDR3 loop reads CASSLVVEVDYNEQFF. As DNA, the CDR3 is TGTGCCAGCAGCTTAGTCGTTGAGGTGGACTACAATGAGCAGTTCTTC.

The V gene is TRBV24-1, the J gene TRBJ2-5; TRBD2 is a possible D gene (6 bases). The germline V and J ends were trimmed by 7 bases and 5 bases, with 19 bases remaining between them. CDR1 and CDR2 from the germline V gene are KGHDR and SFDVKD. The CDR3 length is 15 residues. The CDR3 sequence is CATSPGSGVGETQYF. CDR3 nucleotide sequence: TGTGCCACCAGCCCGGGTAGCGGTGTAGGCGAGACCCAGTACTTC.

The chain uses TRBV11-2 and TRBJ1-1; 7 bases line up with TRBD1. Germline CDR1 SGHAT, CDR2 FQNNGV. V shed 5 bases, J shed 0 bases, and the junction held 9 bases outside the gene matches. The CDR3 has 16 residues. CDR3 sequence: CASSPGPRGMNTEAFF. Here the CDR3 DNA reads TGTGCCAGCAGCCCGGGCCCCAGGGGGATGAACACTGAAGCTTTCTTT. The full variable domain, rest sourced from reference TRBV11-2 and TRBJ1-1, is EAGVAQSPRYKIIEKRQSVAFWCNPISGHATLYWYQQILGQGPKLLIQFQNNGVVDDSQLPKDRFSAERLKGVDSTLKIQPAKLEDSAVYLCASSPGPRGMNTEAFFGQGTRLTVV.

This rearrangement joins TRBV6-1 to TRBJ2-3; 9 positions agree with TRBD2. The germline V gene encodes CDR1 MNHNS and CDR2 SASEGT. The CDR3 contains 15 residues. V shed 2 bases, J shed 3 bases, and the junction held 3 bases outside the gene matches. The CDR3: CASSERGRGTDTQYF. DNA of the CDR3: TGTGCCAGCAGTGAACGCGGGAGGGGGACAGATACGCAGTATTTT.

The CDR3 DNA sequence: TGTGCCAGCAGCCCCGGGACAGATGGAAATCAGCCCCAGCATTTT. Amino acid sequence: CASSPGTDGNQPQHF. V gene TRBV6-5 combines with J gene TRBJ1-5; 7 nucleotides line up with TRBD1. CDR1 is MNHEY, CDR2 SVGAGI, per germline. CDR3 length: 15 amino acids. Trimming took 6 bases from V and 4 from J; bases not matched to a gene: 9.

The V and J genes are TRBV16 and TRBJ1-5, with 7 bases matching TRBD1. The CDR3 consists of 15 residues. CDR1 and CDR2 from the germline V gene are KGHSY and FQNENV. Unmatched junction bases numbered 10, after V lost 2 bases and J lost 9 bases. In DNA form, the CDR3 reads TGTGCCAGCAGCCAAAACCCCAGGGGGACCGCGCCCCAGCATTTT. It is translated as CASSQNPRGTAPQHF.

The CDR3 region has the DNA TGCAGCGTTGAAGAGAGCGAAGCTTTCTTT. Residues: CSVEESEAFF. The chain is built from TRBV29-1 and TRBJ1-1; D is unresolved. The germline V gene has CDR1 SQVTM and CDR2 ANQGSEA. The CDR3 is 10 residues long. Trimming took 0 bases from V and 8 from J, leaving 4 bases between them.

This clone was observed a handful of times. The CDR3 DNA reads TGTGCCAGCAGCTTAACCGGGACAAAGTTAAAACTGTTTTTT. It codes for CASSLTGTKLKLFF. The chain carries TRBV11-2 and TRBJ1-4, with D tentatively TRBD1 (6 bases). CDR1 is SGHAT, CDR2 FQNNGV, per germline. Between the trimmed V and J ends, which lost 2 bases and 10 bases, there was a span of 14 bases. The CDR3 loop spans 14 amino acids.

This clone occurred once. The rearrangement links TRBV7-2 to TRBJ2-7; D perhaps matches TRBD1 (6 bases). V lost 5 bases and J lost 3, with 11 bases in between. Per germline, CDR1 SGHTA and CDR2 FQGNSA. CDR3 length: 13 amino acids. In nucleotides, the CDR3 is TGTGCCAGCAGCACCGGACAGATCTACGAGCAGTACTTC. Protein: CASSTGQIYEQYF.

The rearrangement links TRBV6-5 to TRBJ2-3; a weak D match, TRBD2 (7 bases). This CDR3 contains 15 residues. V was pared by 4 bases and J by 0 bases, with 11 bases between. Germline CDR1 reads MNHEY; CDR2 reads SVGAGI. This CDR3 is CASSSRGPSTDTQYF. The CDR3 bases are TGTGCCAGCAGTTCGCGGGGGCCTAGCACAGATACGCAGTATTTT.

The J gene is TRBJ2-6, the V gene TRBV27; 13 nucleotides agree with TRBD2. CDR1 MNHEY and CDR2 SMNVEV come from the germline V gene (reference sequence). This CDR3 has 18 residues. V dropped 5 bases and J dropped 1; count of bases not matched to a gene: 5. DNA of the CDR3: TGTGCCAGCAGTGCCCTGACTAGCGGGAGGTCTGGGGCCAACGTCCTGACTTTC. As protein: CASSALTSGRSGANVLTF. Full variable domain (rest looked up from reference TRBV27 and TRBJ2-6): EAQVTQNPRYLITVTGKKLTVTCSQNMNHEYMSWYRQDPGLGLRQIYYSMNVEVTDKGDVPEGYKVSRKEKRNFPLILESPSPNQTSLYFCASSALTSGRSGANVLTFGAGSRLTVL.

The CDR3 is CASSPGTGQKGHEQYF. CDR3 sequence (DNA): TGCGCCAGCAGCCCCGGGACGGGACAAAAAGGCCACGAGCAGTACTTC. The chain is built from TRBV5-1 and TRBJ2-5, with a possible D match to TRBD1 (6 bases). The J call is uncertain, as TRBJ2-7 better fits the DNA end. The CDR3 extends over 16 amino acids. The germline gives CDR1 SGHRS, CDR2 YFSETQ.

The V call is TRBV5-4, the J call TRBJ1-1; tentative D call: TRBD1 (5 bases). V was cut by 2 bases and J by 0 bases, with 11 bases left in between. Germline CDR1 and CDR2: SGHNT and YYREEE (reference sequence). This CDR3 region has 15 residues. CDR3: CASSLGTTMNTEAFF. In nucleotides, the CDR3 is TGTGCCAGCAGCTTAGGGACTACTATGAACACTGAAGCTTTCTTT.

The gene calls are TRBV6-2 or TRBV6-3 and TRBJ2-5; 8 bases are shared with TRBD1. V dropped 2 bases and J dropped 5; count of bases not matched to a gene: 7. CDR1 MNHEY and CDR2 SVGEGT come from the germline V gene. The CDR3 is 15 amino acids. CDR3 bases: TGTGCCAGCAGTTACCCTCCAGGGGGCACGGAGACCCAGTACTTC. Translated: CASSYPPGGTETQYF.

V and J are TRBV7-2 and TRBJ2-1; D is unclear. This CDR3 is 15 amino acids long. Deletions cut 6 bases from V and 6 bases from J, with 18 bases between. The V gene's germline CDR1 is SGHTA and CDR2 FQGNSA. The CDR3, as DNA: TGTGCCAGCAGACCAGGTATATCTGGCGTCAATGAGCAGTTCTTC. Its protein is CASRPGISGVNEQFF.

The chain combines TRBV29-1 with TRBJ2-1; TRBD1 is a possible D gene (6 bases). V dropped 0 bases and J dropped 5 bases, with 17 bases sitting between them. This CDR3 spans 16 amino acids. Per the germline V gene, CDR1 is SQVTM and CDR2 is ANQGSEA. The CDR3 DNA reads TGCAGCGTTGAAGATCGTGGGCAGGGGACCCACAATGAGCAGTTCTTC. It is translated as CSVEDRGQGTHNEQFF.

The chain carries TRBV30 and TRBJ1-6; 8 bases are shared with TRBD1. Per the germline V gene, CDR1 is GTSNPN and CDR2 is SVGIG (reference sequence). Trimming removed 0 bases from V and 2 bases from J; junction bases left unmatched: 3. This CDR3 contains 16 residues. The CDR3 DNA reads TGTGCCTGGAGTGTCGGGACAGGCACCTATAATTCACCCCTCCACTTT. Protein sequence: CAWSVGTGTYNSPLHF.

The rearrangement uses TRBV19 and TRBJ1-1; D is uncertain. The CDR3 has 13 amino acids. V shed 3 bases and J shed 4 bases, with 9 bases lying between them. Germline CDR1 LNHDA, CDR2 SQIVND (reference sequence). The CDR3 bases are TGTGCCAGTAGTATCCGTGTGAGCACTGAAGCTTTCTTT. It translates to CASSIRVSTEAFF.

The chain uses TRBV5-1 and TRBJ2-7, with 8 bases aligning to TRBD2. V trimming: 1 base; J trimming: 0 bases; junction bases outside the gene matches: 3. Germline-derived CDR1 and CDR2 are SGHRS and YFSETQ. This CDR3 is built from 15 residues. The CDR3 bases are TGCGCCAGCAGCTTGCAAGCGGGGGACTCCTACGAGCAGTACTTC. It is translated as CASSLQAGDSYEQYF.

The chain is built from TRBV27 and TRBJ1-4, with D possibly TRBD1 on 6 matching bases. The germline CDR1 and CDR2 sequences are MNHEY and SMNVEV (reference sequence). V was clipped by 5 bases and J by 7 bases, with 14 bases between them. The CDR3 totals 14 residues. The CDR3 loop is CASSLHRVGEKLFF. The CDR3 DNA reads as TGTGCCAGCAGTCTCCACAGGGTCGGTGAAAAACTGTTTTTT.

This clone appeared a few times. The chain recombines TRBV14 with TRBJ2-5; D is perhaps TRBD2 (6 bases). Germline V gene sequence: CDR1 SGHDN, CDR2 FVKESK. The V end was cut by 4 bases, the J end by 2 bases, with 20 bases between. The CDR3 has 17 residues. The CDR3 region has the DNA TGTGCCAGCAGCCGCCAACGTCGGGCTAGCGCTCAAGAGACCCAGTACTTC. Protein: CASSRQRRASAQETQYF.